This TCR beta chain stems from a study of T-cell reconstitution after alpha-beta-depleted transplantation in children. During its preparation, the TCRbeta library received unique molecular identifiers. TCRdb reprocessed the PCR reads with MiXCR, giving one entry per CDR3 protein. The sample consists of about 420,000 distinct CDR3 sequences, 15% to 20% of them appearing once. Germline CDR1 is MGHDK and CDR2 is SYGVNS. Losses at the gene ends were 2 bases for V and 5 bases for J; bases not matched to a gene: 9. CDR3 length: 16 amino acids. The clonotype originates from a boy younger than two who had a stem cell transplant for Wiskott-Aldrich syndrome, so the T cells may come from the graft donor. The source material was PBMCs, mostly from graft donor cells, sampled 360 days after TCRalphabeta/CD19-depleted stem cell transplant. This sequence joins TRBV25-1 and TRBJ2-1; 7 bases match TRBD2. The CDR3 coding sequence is TGTGCCAGCAGTGAACTCTTAAGGGGAGGGAACAATGAGCAGTTCTTC. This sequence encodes CASSELLRGGNNEQFF.